The subject of this entry is one T cell receptor (beta chain). The same CDR3 can be traced to other DNA sequences in this sample. The entry originates in a study of shared clonotypes between healthy human individuals. The CDR3 covers 14 residues. From germline, CDR1 is SGDLS and CDR2 YYNGEE. With 0 bases clipped from V and 6 bases from J, the junction kept 3 bases outside the gene matches. Produced via immunoSEQ multiplex PCR; TCRdb's table is partial and in-frame only. The sample contains around 2,000,000 clones, roughly 94% of which appear only once. The genes are TRBV9 and TRBJ2-7, with 10 bases identical to TRBD1. Sample: naive CD4+ T cells sorted from blood. Sample subset: CD45RA+ positively selected. The receptor was isolated from a man between 18 and 29 years old in good health. Here the CDR3 DNA reads TGTGCCAGCAGCGTAGGCGACAGGGGGCTCGAGCAGTACTTC. It translates to CASSVGDRGLEQYF.